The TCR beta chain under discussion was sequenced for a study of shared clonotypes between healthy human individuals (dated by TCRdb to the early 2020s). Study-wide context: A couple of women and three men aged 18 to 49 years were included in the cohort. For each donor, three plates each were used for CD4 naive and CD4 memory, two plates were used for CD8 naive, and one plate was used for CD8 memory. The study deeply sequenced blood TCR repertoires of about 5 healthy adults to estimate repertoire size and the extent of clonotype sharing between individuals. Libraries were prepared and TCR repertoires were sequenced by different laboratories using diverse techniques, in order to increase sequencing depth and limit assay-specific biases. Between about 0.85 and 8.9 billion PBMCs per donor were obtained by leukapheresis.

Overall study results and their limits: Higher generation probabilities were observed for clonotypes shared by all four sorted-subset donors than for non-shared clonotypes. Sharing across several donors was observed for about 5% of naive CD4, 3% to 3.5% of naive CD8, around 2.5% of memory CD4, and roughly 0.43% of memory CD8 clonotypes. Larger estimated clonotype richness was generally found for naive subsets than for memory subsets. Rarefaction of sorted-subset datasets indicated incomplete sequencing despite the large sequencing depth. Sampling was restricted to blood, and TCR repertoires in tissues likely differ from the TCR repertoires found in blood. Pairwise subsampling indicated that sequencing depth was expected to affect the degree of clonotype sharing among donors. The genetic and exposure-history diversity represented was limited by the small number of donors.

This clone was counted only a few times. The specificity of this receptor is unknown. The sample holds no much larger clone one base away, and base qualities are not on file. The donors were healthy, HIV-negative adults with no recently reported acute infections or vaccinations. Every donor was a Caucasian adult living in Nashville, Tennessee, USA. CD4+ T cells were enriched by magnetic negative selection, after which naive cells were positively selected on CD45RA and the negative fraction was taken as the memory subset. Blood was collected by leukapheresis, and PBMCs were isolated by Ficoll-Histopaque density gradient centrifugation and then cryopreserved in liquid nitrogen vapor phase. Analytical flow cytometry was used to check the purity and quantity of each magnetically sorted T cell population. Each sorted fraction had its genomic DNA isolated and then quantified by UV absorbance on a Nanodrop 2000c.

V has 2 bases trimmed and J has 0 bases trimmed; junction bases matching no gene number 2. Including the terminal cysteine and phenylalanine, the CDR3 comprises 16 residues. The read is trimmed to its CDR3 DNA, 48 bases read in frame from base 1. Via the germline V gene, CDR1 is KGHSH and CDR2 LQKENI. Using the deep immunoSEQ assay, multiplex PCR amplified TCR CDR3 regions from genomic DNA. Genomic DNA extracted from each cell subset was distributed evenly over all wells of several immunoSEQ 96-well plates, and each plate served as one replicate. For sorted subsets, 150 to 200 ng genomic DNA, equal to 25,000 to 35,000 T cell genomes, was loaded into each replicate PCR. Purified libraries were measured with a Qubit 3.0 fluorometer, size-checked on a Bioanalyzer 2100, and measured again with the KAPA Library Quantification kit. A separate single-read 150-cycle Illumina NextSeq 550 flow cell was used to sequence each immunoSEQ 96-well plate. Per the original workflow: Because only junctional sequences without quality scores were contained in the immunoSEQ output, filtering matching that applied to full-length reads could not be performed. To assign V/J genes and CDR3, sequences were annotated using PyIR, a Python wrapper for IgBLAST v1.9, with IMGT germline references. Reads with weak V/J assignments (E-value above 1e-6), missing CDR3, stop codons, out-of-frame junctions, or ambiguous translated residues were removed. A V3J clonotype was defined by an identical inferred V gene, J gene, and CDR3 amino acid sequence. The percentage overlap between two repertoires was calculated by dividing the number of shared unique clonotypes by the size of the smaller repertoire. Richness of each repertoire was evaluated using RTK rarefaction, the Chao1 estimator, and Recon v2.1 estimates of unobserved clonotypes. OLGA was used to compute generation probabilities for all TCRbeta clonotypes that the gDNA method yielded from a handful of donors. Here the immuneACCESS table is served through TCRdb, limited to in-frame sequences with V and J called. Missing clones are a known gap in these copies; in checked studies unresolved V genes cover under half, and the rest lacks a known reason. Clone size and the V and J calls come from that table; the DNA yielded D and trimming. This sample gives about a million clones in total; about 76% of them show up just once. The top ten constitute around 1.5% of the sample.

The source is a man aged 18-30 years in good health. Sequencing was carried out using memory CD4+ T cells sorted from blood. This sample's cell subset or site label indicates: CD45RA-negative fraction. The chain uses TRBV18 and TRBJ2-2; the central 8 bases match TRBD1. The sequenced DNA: TGTGCCAGCTCACCAGTACAGGGGGCGAACACCGGGGAGCTGTTTTTT. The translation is CASSPVQGANTGELFF.